The 20 T cell receptor beta chains below come from one sample, sequenced in a study of blood T cell repertoires in COVID-19. Libraries were prepared by immunoSEQ multiplex PCR; TCRdb keeps only in-frame clonotypes and omits some of them. The table records 270,000 or so clones, about 80% of them present only once. Source material: PBMCs or T cells enriched from blood (not recorded which). The receptors originated from a man aged 50 to 59 who had recovered from COVID-19.

The chain uses TRBV14 and TRBJ2-1, with D possibly TRBD1 on 7 matching bases. Per germline, CDR1 SGHDN and CDR2 FVKESK. The CDR3 covers 20 residues. Trimming removed 3 bases from V and 5 bases from J, with 29 bases in between. Written as DNA, the CDR3 is TGTGCCAGCAGCCATCCCCCAGGCGGGACAGTGACATCCCCAAACAATGAGCAGTTCTTC. It specifies CASSHPPGGTVTSPNNEQFF.

This clone has more than one count but fewer than ten. The sample carries other DNA sequences with the same CDR3. This chain links TRBV9 with TRBJ1-1; D might be TRBD1 (6 bases). Germline CDR1 reads SGDLS; CDR2 reads YYNGEE. The CDR3 has 15 residues. V was cut by 4 bases and J by 0 bases, with 13 bases left in between. CDR3 sequence: CASSPRTDMNTEAFF. In DNA, the CDR3 is TGTGCCAGCAGCCCCCGGACAGACATGAACACTGAAGCTTTCTTT.

The V gene is TRBV5-6, the J gene TRBJ2-6; 7 nucleotides line up with TRBD2. Germline assignment: CDR1 SGHDT and CDR2 YYEEEE. The CDR3 has 18 amino acids. V lost 4 bases to trimming and J lost 0 bases; unmatched junction nucleotides: 10. CDR3 region: CASSLTSVLSSGANVLTF. The CDR3 nucleotides read TGTGCCAGCAGCCTAACTAGCGTCCTTAGCTCTGGGGCCAACGTCCTGACTTTC. The full variable domain, in which reference TRBV5-6 and TRBJ2-6 provide the parts outside the CDR3, is DAGVTQSPTHLIKTRGQQVTLRCSPKSGHDTVSWYQQALGQGPQFIFQYYEEEERQRGNFPDRFSGHQFPNYSSELNVNALLLGDSALYLCASSLTSVLSSGANVLTFGAGSRLTVL.

This clone has just one count. The junction departs from germline at one end; a sequencing error may be responsible. The gene calls are TRBV12-3 or TRBV12-4 and TRBJ2-1; 11 bases fit TRBD2. CDR3 size: 13 residues. CDR3 region: CASRPTSGRNEIF. The DNA for the CDR3 is TGTGCCAGCAGACCCACTAGCGGGAGAAATGAGATCTTC.

The chain is built from TRBV15 and TRBJ2-2, with 12 bases identical to TRBD2. This CDR3 comprises 16 residues. The V segment lost 3 bases and the J segment 5 bases; nucleotides outside the gene matches: 4. Germline V gives CDR1 LNHNV, CDR2 YYDKDF (reference sequence). The DNA for the CDR3 is TGTGCCACCAGCAGGCTAGCGGGAGGGGGTACCGGGGAGCTGTTTTTT. It yields the protein CATSRLAGGGTGELFF.

V is TRBV6-2 or TRBV6-3 and J is TRBJ2-7, with 9 bases lining up with TRBD2. Trimming cost V 3 bases and J 3 bases; bases outside gene matches: 12. Germline CDR1 and CDR2: MNHEY and SVGEGT. The length of the CDR3 is 17 residues. Here the CDR3 reads CASSYSWRGGRNYEQYF. CDR3 nucleotide sequence: TGTGCCAGCAGTTATTCTTGGCGGGGGGGCCGGAACTACGAGCAGTACTTC.

Ten or more counts support this clone. This chain joins TRBV9 and TRBJ2-3; D remains ambiguous. This CDR3 region has 12 residues. The germline gives CDR1 SGDLS, CDR2 YYNGEE. Trimming removed 2 bases at V and 4 bases at J, with 5 bases between. The CDR3: CASSVEADTQYF. The DNA of the CDR3 is TGTGCCAGCAGCGTTGAGGCAGATACGCAGTATTTT.

The rearrangement links TRBV5-6 to TRBJ2-2, with TRBD1 matching over 9 bases. CDR1 and CDR2 from the germline V gene are SGHDT and YYEEEE. Losses at the gene ends were 4 bases for V and 5 bases for J; bases not matched to a gene: 12. The CDR3 covers 17 residues. CDR3 loop: CASSLSGQGRWTGELFF. For the CDR3, the DNA is TGTGCCAGCAGCCTTAGCGGACAGGGGCGCTGGACCGGGGAGCTGTTTTTT.

The J gene is TRBJ2-5, the V gene TRBV29-1, with D maybe TRBD1 (6 bases). Trimming left V 6 bases short and J 4 bases short, with 18 bases between. The length of the CDR3 is 14 residues. The germline V gene has CDR1 SQVTM and CDR2 ANQGSEA. The CDR3 sequence: CSVRYQGPLETQYF. CDR3 DNA: TGCAGCGTCCGGTATCAGGGGCCCTTAGAGACCCAGTACTTC.

V and J are TRBV5-1 and TRBJ1-3, with TRBD1 identical over 7 bases. V shed 0 bases and J 2 bases; nucleotides not matched to a gene: 2. CDR3 length equals 15 residues. From germline, CDR1 is SGHRS and CDR2 YFSETQ. The chain's CDR3 is CASSLGQGPGNTIYF. The CDR3 bases are TGCGCCAGCAGCTTGGGACAGGGTCCTGGAAACACCATATATTTT.

The V gene is TRBV3-1 (or the pseudogene TRBV3-2), the J gene TRBJ1-1; D is unresolved. V was clipped by 5 bases and J by 5 bases, with 12 bases between them. This CDR3 region has 13 residues. Germline V CDR1 and CDR2: LGHDT, YNNKEL (reference sequence). DNA of the CDR3: TGTGCCAGCAGCGAAATAAGAGGAACTGAAGCTTTCTTT. Amino acids: CASSEIRGTEAFF.

CDR3 sequence reads: CASSNRGTGGCSNQPQHF. DNA for the CDR3: TGTGCCAGCAGCAACCGTGGGACAGGGGGATGTAGCAATCAGCCCCAGCATTTT. The genes are TRBV21-1 and TRBJ1-5; the DNA was not used to check the table's D call, TRBD1. TRBV21-1 constitutes a pseudogene. The CDR3 is 18 amino acids.

The rearrangement joins TRBV7-6 to TRBJ2-7, with TRBD2 identical over 7 bases. Germline V lookup: CDR1 SGHVS, CDR2 FNYEAQ. The CDR3 sequence is 15 residues long. Losses at the gene ends were 5 bases for V and 6 bases for J; bases not matched to a gene: 13. The CDR3 loop reads CASSPTIRGEGEQYF. CDR3 bases: TGTGCCAGCAGCCCCACAATAAGAGGGGAGGGCGAGCAGTACTTC. The complete variable domain, with remaining parts taken from reference TRBV7-6 and TRBJ2-7, reads GAGVSQSPRYKVTKRGQDVALRCDPISGHVSLYWYRQALGQGPEFLTYFNYEAQQDKSGLPNDRFSAERPEGSISTLTIQRTEQRDSAMYRCASSPTIRGEGEQYFGPGTRLTVT.

V usage is TRBV29-1 and J usage is TRBJ1-1; the D gene is possibly TRBD1 (6 bases). This CDR3 spans 12 amino acids. V was cut by 6 bases and J by 5 bases, with 13 bases left in between. The germline V gene encodes CDR1 SQVTM and CDR2 ANQGSEA. CDR3: CSVAGVRTEAFF. CDR3 bases: TGCAGCGTAGCAGGGGTTCGGACTGAAGCTTTCTTT.

The chain carries TRBV5-1 and TRBJ2-7, with TRBD2 matching 10 bases. This CDR3 spans 14 amino acids. Germline CDR1 reads SGHRS; CDR2 reads YFSETQ. J lost 7 bases, V lost 1 base, and 5 bases had no gene match. The CDR3 loop reads CASSLKASGGEQYF. CDR3 DNA sequence: TGCGCCAGCAGCTTGAAAGCTAGCGGGGGAGAGCAGTACTTC.

The V gene is TRBV9, the J gene TRBJ2-1, with 7 bases fitting TRBD2. Trimming at V came to 4 bases and at J to 4 bases, leaving 11 bases not matched to a gene. The germline CDR1 and CDR2 sequences are SGDLS and YYNGEE. The CDR3 covers 16 residues. The CDR3 DNA sequence: TGTGCCAGCAGCCCTGGTGGGAGCGGGACGTACAATGAGCAGTTCTTC. This encodes CASSPGGSGTYNEQFF.

A few counts support this clone. The V and J genes are TRBV5-4 and TRBJ1-3; TRBD1 is a possible D gene (6 bases). In germline, CDR1 is SGHNT, CDR2 YYREEE (reference sequence). Trimming took off 2 bases at V and 4 bases at J, with 10 bases between the two ends. CDR3 length equals 14 residues. In DNA, the CDR3 is TGTGCCAGCAGCTTACGGGACACGGGAAACACCATATATTTT. Translating it yields CASSLRDTGNTIYF.

V usage is TRBV28 and J usage is TRBJ1-1; 7 bases match TRBD1. V lost 4 bases and J lost 2; bases outside the gene matches: 4. The CDR3 sequence is 14 residues long. Germline CDR1 is MDHEN and CDR2 is SYDVKM. The CDR3 DNA follows: TGTGCCAGCAGTTCGACAGGGCTTAACACTGAAGCTTTCTTT. Translated: CASSSTGLNTEAFF.

The chain combines TRBV30 with TRBJ1-2; 8 bases are shared with TRBD1. Germline V lookup: CDR1 GTSNPN, CDR2 SVGIG (reference sequence). The trim removed 4 bases at V and 8 bases at J, leaving 21 bases unmatched. The CDR3 extends over 17 amino acids. CDR3 coding DNA: TGTGCCTGGACCCCCGGGACAGGCGGCGGGAGGGAATTCGGCTACACCTTC. Translated, it gives CAWTPGTGGGREFGYTF.

The chain carries TRBV4-2 and TRBJ2-1; TRBD2 agrees at 10 bases. Trimming removed 2 bases from V and 0 bases from J; junction bases left unmatched: 4. CDR1 is LGHNA, CDR2 YNFKEQ, per germline. CDR3 size: 17 residues. The CDR3 sequence is CASSQRERGGSYNEQFF. The CDR3 DNA reads as TGTGCCAGCAGCCAACGAGAGCGGGGGGGCTCCTACAATGAGCAGTTCTTC.